This T cell receptor beta chain stems from a study of blood T cell repertoires in COVID-19. In the source study's methods: Estimated nucleated cell counts came from reference gene primer amplification. Sequencing was performed with immunoSEQ multiplex PCR; in TCRdb, only in-frame clones are kept and a portion is missing. Clone size and V and J calls were adopted from that table, with D and trimming inferred from the DNA. The table lists around 100,000 clones, approximately 90% of them singletons. The CDR3 runs 14 residues. Trimming at V came to 6 bases and at J to 3 bases, leaving 6 bases not matched to a gene. From germline, CDR1 is LNHDA and CDR2 SQIVND (reference sequence).

V usage is TRBV19 and J usage is TRBJ2-5, with 8 bases matching TRBD2. The sequence was collected from a man between 60 and 75 years old with acute or convalescent COVID-19. Sequencing was performed on peripheral blood. This chain's CDR3 is CASSWVAGKETQYF. The DNA of the CDR3 is TGTGCCAGTAGCTGGGTAGCGGGAAAAGAGACCCAGTACTTC. Using reference TRBV19 and TRBJ2-5 for the parts outside the CDR3, the full variable domain is DGGITQSPKYLFRKEGQNVTLSCEQNLNHDAMYWYRQDPGQGLRLIYYSQIVNDFQKGDIAEGYSVSREKKESFPLTVTSAQKNPTAFYLCASSWVAGKETQYFGPGTRLLVL.